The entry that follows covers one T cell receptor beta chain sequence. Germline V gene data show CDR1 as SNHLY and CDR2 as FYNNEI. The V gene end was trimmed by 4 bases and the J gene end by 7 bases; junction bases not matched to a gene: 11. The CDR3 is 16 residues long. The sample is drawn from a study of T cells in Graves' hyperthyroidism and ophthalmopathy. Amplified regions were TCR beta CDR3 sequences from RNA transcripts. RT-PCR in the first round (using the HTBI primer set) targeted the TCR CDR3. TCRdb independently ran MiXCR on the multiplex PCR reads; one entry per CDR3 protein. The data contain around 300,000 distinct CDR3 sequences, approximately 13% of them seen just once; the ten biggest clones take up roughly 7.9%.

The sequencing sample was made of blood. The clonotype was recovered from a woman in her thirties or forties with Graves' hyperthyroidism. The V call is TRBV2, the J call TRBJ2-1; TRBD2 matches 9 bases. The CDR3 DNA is TGTGCCAGCAGTGGCTGGAAGCGGGAGGCCGGGAATGAGCAGTTCTTC. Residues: CASSGWKREAGNEQFF.